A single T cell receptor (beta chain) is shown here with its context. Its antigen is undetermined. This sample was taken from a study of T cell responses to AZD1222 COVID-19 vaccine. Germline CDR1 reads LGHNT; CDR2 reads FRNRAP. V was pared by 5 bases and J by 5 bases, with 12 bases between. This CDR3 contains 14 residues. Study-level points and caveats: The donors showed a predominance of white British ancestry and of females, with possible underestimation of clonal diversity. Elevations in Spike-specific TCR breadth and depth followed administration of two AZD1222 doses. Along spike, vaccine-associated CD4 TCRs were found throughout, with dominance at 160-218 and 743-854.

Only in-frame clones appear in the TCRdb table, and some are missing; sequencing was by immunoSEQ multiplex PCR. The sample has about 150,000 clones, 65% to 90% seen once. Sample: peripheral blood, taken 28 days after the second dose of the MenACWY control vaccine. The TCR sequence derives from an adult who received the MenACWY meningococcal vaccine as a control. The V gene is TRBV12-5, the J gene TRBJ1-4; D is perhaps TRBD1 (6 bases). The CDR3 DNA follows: TGTGCTAGTGGTCGGACAGTAGACAATGAAAAACTGTTTTTT. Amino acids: CASGRTVDNEKLFF.